The clone carrying this T cell receptor (beta chain) was found many times. Germline V gives CDR1 MNHEY, CDR2 SVGAGI. This CDR3 contains 13 residues. Unmatched junction bases numbered 5, after V lost 5 bases and J lost 5 bases. This record comes from a study of identical twins. TCRdb re-called the 5' RACE reads through MiXCR, storing one row per CDR3 protein. The table lists 1.5 million to 2 million distinct CDR3 sequences, more than 30% of them singletons, with 0.25% to 0.3% in the top ten. The chain links TRBV6-5 to TRBJ1-1; 7 bases map to TRBD1. The receptor comes from a newborn girl in good health. Sequencing was carried out using cord blood. CDR3 sequence: CASSDRVGTEAFF. CDR3 coding DNA: TGTGCCAGCAGTGACAGGGTGGGGACTGAAGCTTTCTTT.